A single sample is the source of the 2 T cell receptor beta chains below, sequenced in a study of CXCR3-negative and CXCR3-positive naive CD8 T cells. The TRB libraries of cDNA were built by UMI-labeled 5' RACE. TCRdb reprocessed the 5' RACE reads and reports one entry per CDR3 protein, with no DNA. The table lists about 66,000 distinct CDR3 sequences. The sample consisted of naive CXCR3- CD8+ T cells from blood. Subset indicated: CD45RO-CCR7+CD27+CD95- naive CD8+ T cells lacking CXCR3 (TNR3-). These receptors were collected from a human donor in good health. Some clones in this sample may be carry-over from other donors' samples.

This rearrangement joins TRBV9 to TRBJ2-3; there is no DNA to check the TCRdb D call of TRBD2. In germline, CDR1 is SGDLS, CDR2 YYNGEE. This CDR3 region has 14 residues. CDR3 loop: CASSVVGRPDTQYF.

The CDR3 region is CASSLMGLATYNEQFF. V and J are TRBV5-1 and TRBJ2-1; checking the TCRdb D call of TRBD2 is not possible without DNA. CDR3 length: 16 amino acids. The V gene's germline CDR1 is SGHRS and CDR2 YFSETQ.